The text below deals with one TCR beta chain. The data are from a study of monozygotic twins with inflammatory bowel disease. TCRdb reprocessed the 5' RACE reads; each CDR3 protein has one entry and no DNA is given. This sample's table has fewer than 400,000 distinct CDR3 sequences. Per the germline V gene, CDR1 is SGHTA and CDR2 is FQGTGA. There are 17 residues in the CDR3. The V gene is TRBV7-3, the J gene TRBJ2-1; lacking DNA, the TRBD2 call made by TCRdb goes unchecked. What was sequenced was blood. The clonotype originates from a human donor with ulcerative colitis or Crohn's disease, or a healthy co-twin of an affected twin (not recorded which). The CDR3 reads CASSPEDGLAGELEQFF.